This T cell receptor beta chain was documented in a study of CD8+ T cells in alopecia areata. General study points: Given one nonresponder, whether baseline CD8+ expansion relates to response remains uncertain. In scalp and blood, many expanded lesional clones persisted during tofacitinib. Shared TCR sequences were less clear between patients than in mice, possibly partly from HLA diversity.

Investigators isolated RNA and reverse transcribed it into cDNA to act as the sequencing template. Sequencing used immunoSEQ multiplex PCR; TCRdb keeps in-frame clones, though not all of them. Among over 150,000 clones listed, less than 70% were seen once. On this clone: What it recognizes is unknown.

J was trimmed by 2 bases and V by 4 bases; bases with no gene match: 17. Germline V gene sequence: CDR1 SGHRS, CDR2 YFSETQ. CDR3 length: 19 amino acids. Regarding treatment: oral pan-JAK inhibitor, 5-10 mg twice daily. The sequences come from CD4+ T cells sorted from blood, collected at week 24, from a patient treated with tofacitinib. The source of this sequence is a human donor with alopecia areata. The chain is built from TRBV5-1 and TRBJ2-3; the match to TRBD2 covers 9 bases. The CDR3 loop is CASSPTFSGGAGITDTQYF. CDR3 sequence (DNA): TGCGCCAGCAGCCCCACCTTTAGCGGGGGTGCCGGAATCACAGATACGCAGTATTTT. Using reference TRBV5-1 and TRBJ2-3 for the parts outside the CDR3, the full variable domain is KAGVTQTPRYLIKTRGQQVTLSCSPISGHRSVSWYQQTPGQGLQFLFEYFSETQRNKGNFPGRFSGRQFSNSRSEMNVSTLELGDSALYLCASSPTFSGGAGITDTQYFGPGTRLTVL.